This T cell receptor beta chain was sequenced during a study of blood T cell repertoires in COVID-19 (dated by TCRdb to between 2020 and 2021). For context, the study as a whole: The collaborator samples originated in the United States, Italy and Spain and spanned the acute and convalescent phases of COVID-19. The material from the prospective study consisted of cDNA or gDNA derived from T cells, B-cell-depleted T cells, or PBMCs. Deeply sampled blood TCRbeta repertoires from subjects exposed to, actively infected with, or recovered from COVID-19 were included in the dataset. A freely available public database, intended as a resource for researchers studying the immune response to SARS-CoV-2, is where the repertoires were released. Samples came from the ongoing ImmuneRACE study (first 160 participants) plus 1,254 subjects from 6 global collaborators. Nearly every sample came with metadata listing a de-identified subject ID, COVID-19 status, age in years and sex. Where HLA class I and class II types were available, the types were taken from metadata supplied by the sample provider, not from assay-based typing. Points the paper makes about the study in general: How much clinical and demographic metadata was included differed by source and by participant, and the metadata was provided uncurated.

From the germline V gene (reference sequence), CDR1 is SGHKS and CDR2 is YYEKEE. The CDR3 covers 14 residues, taking in both the cysteine and the phenylalanine. Solely the CDR3 DNA is kept, with 42 bases framed from the first base. A distance of 7 bases separates the germline ends of V and J, which lose 0 bases and 2 bases respectively. Whole blood was collected in K2EDTA tubes by collaborating institutions according to the institutions' own protocols. For TCRbeta analysis, collaborator samples were shipped as frozen whole blood, as isolated PBMCs, or as DNA extracted from either sample type. As for this clone: It has no known antigen specificity. Base quality data are lacking; no much larger clone is found one base away.

TCRbeta CDR3 regions were amplified from genomic DNA using the immunoSEQ Assay, a bias-controlled multiplex PCR. In the authors' own workflow: The number of nucleated cells in each sample was estimated from the amplification of reference gene primers within the assay. To quantify the absolute abundance of each unique TCRbeta CDR3 rearrangement, sequence reads were collapsed and filtered. Productive Simpson clonality was computed per sample as the square root of Simpson's diversity index over productive rearrangements. What TCRdb holds here is the immuneACCESS table cut down to in-frame rearrangements. Part of the clones is not present; checked against another copy, under half of the missing clones reflect an unresolved V gene, and the others are unexplained. D and trimming come from the DNA, and the V and J calls and clone size come from that table. Recorded for this sample are tens of thousands of clones; roughly 85% of them occurred a single time. The ten biggest clones cover around 4% of the sample.

The V and J segments used are TRBV5-5 and TRBJ2-3, with the D segment identity uncertain. This sequence originates from a man aged 55-75 years with acute or convalescent COVID-19. The sample comprised peripheral blood. The nucleotide sequence is TGTGCCAGCAGCTTGGGCCAGAACACAGATACGCAGTATTTT. Translation gives CASSLGQNTDTQYF.